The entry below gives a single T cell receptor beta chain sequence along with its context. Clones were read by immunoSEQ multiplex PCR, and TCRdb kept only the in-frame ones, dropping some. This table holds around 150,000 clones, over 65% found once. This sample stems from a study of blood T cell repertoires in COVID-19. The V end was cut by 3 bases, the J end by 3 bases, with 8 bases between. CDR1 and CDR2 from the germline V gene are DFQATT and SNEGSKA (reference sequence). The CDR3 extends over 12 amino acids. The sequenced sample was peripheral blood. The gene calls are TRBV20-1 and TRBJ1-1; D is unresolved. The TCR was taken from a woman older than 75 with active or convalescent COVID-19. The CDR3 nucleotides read TGCAGTGCTAGTGTCCTTTACACTGAAGCTTTCTTT. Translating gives CSASVLYTEAFF.